The 13 T cell receptor beta chains presented below share a single source sample, sequenced in a study of blood T cell repertoires in COVID-19. TCRdb's table, derived via immunoSEQ multiplex PCR, lists solely in-frame clones and lacks some. The profile shows 100,000 or so clones, approximately 72% of them singletons. Sequencing was performed on peripheral blood. The receptors were sampled from a woman in her 70s with acute or convalescent COVID-19.

Concerning this clone: Other DNA sequences in this specimen translate into the identical CDR3. V is TRBV20-1 and J is TRBJ2-5; D is undetermined. Trimming shortened V by 6 bases and J by 5 bases, and 10 bases separated the two germline ends. Germline CDR1 reads DFQATT; CDR2 reads SNEGSKA (reference sequence). The CDR3 runs 11 residues. The CDR3 here is CSAQDQETQYF. The CDR3 DNA is TGCAGTGCCCAAGATCAGGAGACCCAGTACTTC.

The chain uses TRBV6-1 and TRBJ2-1; D is possibly TRBD1 (5 bases). Germline loops: CDR1 MNHNS, CDR2 SASEGT. This CDR3 is 15 amino acids long. V was shortened by 1 base and J by 3 bases, with 10 bases between the two germline ends. This CDR3 is CASSEELDSYNEQFF. DNA for the CDR3: TGTGCCAGCAGTGAAGAATTAGACAGCTACAATGAGCAGTTCTTC.

This chain connects TRBV19 to TRBJ2-6; 8 bases match TRBD1. This CDR3 has 19 amino acids. Germline trimming cut 0 bases from V and 1 base from J; bases unmatched to any gene: 8. Germline values: CDR1 LNHDA, CDR2 SQIVND (reference sequence). CDR3 sequence (DNA): TGTGCCAGTAGTATAGATCGGGCCAGGGGGCGGTCTGGGGCCAACGTCCTGACTTTC. Translation: CASSIDRARGRSGANVLTF.

This chain uses TRBV28 with TRBJ1-1, with D possibly TRBD1 on 5 matching bases. Germline CDR1 is MDHEN and CDR2 is SYDVKM. This CDR3 contains 10 residues. Trimming left V 11 bases short and J 7 bases short, with 11 bases between. CDR3 bases: TGTGCCGGGGCGTCAGGTGAAGCTTTCTTT. It translates to CAGASGEAFF.

The rearrangement joins TRBV5-1 to TRBJ2-5, with D possibly matching TRBD1 (5 bases). Germline lookup yields CDR1 SGHRS and CDR2 YFSETQ. The length of the CDR3 is 15 residues. The V gene lost 1 base and the J gene lost 2 bases, with 12 bases spanning the gap. The chain's CDR3 is CASSLQGGRQETQYF. As DNA, the CDR3 is TGCGCCAGCAGCTTGCAGGGTGGAAGGCAAGAGACCCAGTACTTC.

The J gene is TRBJ2-3, the V gene TRBV4-1, with 10 positions matching TRBD2. J gave up 1 base and V 0 bases, and 1 base lay outside the gene matches. The CDR3 has 16 amino acids. Looked up from germline, CDR1 is MGHRA and CDR2 is YSYEKL. This CDR3 is CASSQEGLAGTDTQYF. The CDR3 bases are TGCGCCAGCAGCCAAGAAGGACTAGCGGGCACAGATACGCAGTATTTT.

The chain combines TRBV7-2 with TRBJ1-5; D perhaps matches TRBD1 (5 bases). The CDR3 is 15 amino acids. Trimming left V 1 base short and J 2 bases short, with 9 bases between. In germline, CDR1 is SGHTA, CDR2 FQGNSA. The CDR3 DNA sequence: TGTGCCAGCAGCTTAGGGGGCGCGGGCAATCAGCCCCAGCATTTT. This encodes CASSLGGAGNQPQHF. Filled out from reference TRBV7-2 and TRBJ1-5, the complete variable domain reads GAGVSQSPSNKVTEKGKDVELRCDPISGHTALYWYRQSLGQGLEFLIYFQGNSAPDKSGLPSDRFSAERTGGSVSTLTIQRTQQEDSAVYLCASSLGGAGNQPQHFGDGTRLSIL.

This clone was counted only a few times. This chain uses TRBV5-1 with TRBJ2-3; 14 bases match TRBD2. Germline CDR1 is SGHRS and CDR2 is YFSETQ. The CDR3 is 17 amino acids. V gave up 3 bases and J gave up 2 bases; unmatched junction bases: 5. The CDR3 here is CASSSRLAGGSTDTQYF. CDR3 coding DNA: TGCGCCAGCAGCTCACGACTAGCGGGAGGGTCCACAGATACGCAGTATTTT.

The chain carries TRBV5-1 and TRBJ2-2, with D possibly being TRBD1 (6 bases). Looked up from germline, CDR1 is SGHRS and CDR2 is YFSETQ. The V end was cut by 1 base, the J end by 5 bases, with 15 bases between. This CDR3 spans 16 amino acids. In DNA, the CDR3 is TGCGCCAGCAGCTTGTCTACAGGGCTGAGGACCGGGGAGCTGTTTTTT. Amino acid sequence: CASSLSTGLRTGELFF.

The rearrangement joins TRBV11-3 to TRBJ2-3, with TRBD1 matching 7 bases. CDR1 and CDR2 (germline): SGHNT, YENEEA. The V segment lost 5 bases and the J segment 6 bases; nucleotides outside the gene matches: 11. The CDR3 contains 15 residues. CDR3 region: CASSVGTAEGDTQYF. The DNA of the CDR3 is TGTGCCAGCAGCGTCGGGACAGCTGAAGGGGATACGCAGTATTTT.

V is TRBV12-3 or TRBV12-4 and J is TRBJ1-1; 8 bases agree with TRBD1. Trimming at V came to 9 bases and at J to 1 base, leaving 4 bases not matched to a gene. The CDR3 is made up of 13 amino acids. This CDR3 reads CASGTGSNTEAFF. The CDR3 nucleotides are TGTGCCAGTGGGACAGGCTCGAACACTGAAGCTTTCTTT.

This chain links TRBV2 with TRBJ1-6; the match to TRBD1 covers 10 bases. From germline, CDR1 is SNHLY and CDR2 FYNNEI. The V gene end was trimmed by 6 bases and the J gene end by 6 bases; junction bases not matched to a gene: 8. The CDR3 extends over 16 amino acids. CDR3 in DNA: TGTGCCAGCAGCGAAAGACAGGGGGCGGCTAATTCACCCCTCCACTTT. Translating gives CASSERQGAANSPLHF.

The chain combines TRBV18 with TRBJ2-3, with 11 bases that match TRBD1. V was pared by 9 bases and J by 4 bases, with 6 bases of the junction left unmatched. The CDR3 loop spans 14 amino acids. CDR1 and CDR2 (germline): KGHSH, LQKENI. The DNA of the CDR3 is TGTGCCAGTTTCCGGGACAGGGGGGCAGATACGCAGTATTTT. This translates into CASFRDRGADTQYF.